This is a list of T cell receptor beta chains from one sample in a study of identical twins. TCRdb reprocessed the 5' RACE reads with MiXCR, giving one entry per CDR3 protein. This sample has over 600,000 distinct CDR3 sequences, with about 20% found just once. The data were also submitted as part of a second study, on T cells expressing NK-cell markers.

What was sequenced was PBMCs. All receptors come from a woman aged 18 to 35 in good health. Both conserved end residues are part of each CDR3. The order of the fields is clone size, D gene, J gene, V gene, CDR3 protein, CDR3 DNA. The D gene is left open where the match is weak. The size field is filled for only some rows; it gives once, few, many or a size class.

>NA|NA|TRBJ2-5|TRBV10-2
CASSPAWETQYF
TGCGCCAGCAGCCCGGCTTGGGAGACCCAGTACTTC
>few|TRBD1|TRBJ2-7|TRBV5-5
CASSPWSGTGGYEQYF
TGTGCCAGCAGCCCGTGGTCGGGAACAGGGGGCTACGAGCAGTACTTC
>NA|NA|TRBJ2-1|TRBV5-6
CASSPFSGNEQFF
TGTGCCAGCAGCCCCTTTAGCGGCAATGAGCAGTTCTTC
>NA|NA|TRBJ2-3|TRBV7-2
CASSLARLMSDTQYF
TGTGCCAGCAGCTTAGCCCGGCTAATGTCAGATACGCAGTATTTT
>few|NA|TRBJ2-5|TRBV6-6
CASKQRWETQYF
TGTGCCAGCAAACAACGCTGGGAGACCCAGTACTTC
>NA|TRBD1|TRBJ2-4|TRBV7-2
CASSRNSGTGNIQYF
TGTGCCAGCAGCCGTAACTCCGGGACAGGAAACATTCAGTACTTC
>few|NA|TRBJ2-1|TRBV4-3
CASSQDVRALRHNEQFF
TGCGCCAGCAGCCAAGATGTGAGGGCCCTCCGCCACAATGAGCAGTTCTTC
>many|NA|TRBJ1-4|TRBV12-3/TRBV12-4
CASSVGRRNEKLFF
TGTGCCAGCTCTGTCGGGCGGCGCAATGAAAAACTGTTTTTT
>NA|NA|TRBJ2-2|TRBV20-1
CSARPSVSNTGELFF
TGCAGTGCCAGACCCTCGGTCAGCAACACCGGGGAGCTGTTTTTT
>NA|NA|TRBJ2-5|TRBV20-1
CSVYRGQTVETQYF
TGCAGTGTCTACAGAGGACAAACGGTCGAGACCCAGTACTTC
>few|NA|TRBJ2-2|TRBV9
CASSAVPDGELFF
TGTGCCAGCAGCGCCGTACCCGACGGGGAGCTGTTTTTT
>few|NA|TRBJ1-5|TRBV12-3/TRBV12-4
CASRVTENQPQHF
TGTGCCAGCAGGGTGACAGAAAATCAGCCCCAGCATTTT
>few|NA|TRBJ1-2|TRBV20-1
CSARLPSGYTF
TGCAGTGCTAGACTCCCTTCCGGCTACACCTTC
>few|NA|TRBJ2-7|TRBV7-9
CASSLTPPGYEQYF
TGTGCCAGCAGCTTAACCCCGCCCGGTTACGAGCAGTACTTC
>few|TRBD2|TRBJ2-7|TRBV29-1
CSVTGLAASYEQYF
TGCAGCGTTACGGGGCTAGCGGCATCCTACGAGCAGTACTTC
>few|TRBD2|TRBJ2-1|TRBV20-1
CSARGLAGGGSYNEQFF
TGCAGTGCTAGGGGTCTAGCGGGGGGCGGCTCCTACAATGAGCAGTTCTTC
>NA|NA|TRBJ1-6|TRBV7-8
CASSSEGPTSPLHF
TGTGCCAGCAGCTCAGAGGGGCCCACTTCACCCCTCCACTTT
>many|TRBD1|TRBJ1-4|TRBV20-1
CSASPLTGGEEKLFF
TGCAGTGCTAGCCCCTTGACAGGGGGCGAGGAAAAACTGTTTTTT
>NA|TRBD2|TRBJ2-1|TRBV5-1
CASSLSSGWSYNEQFF
TGCGCCAGCAGCTTGTCTAGCGGTTGGTCCTACAATGAGCAGTTCTTC
>NA|NA|TRBJ1-6|TRBV20-1
CSASSARRRALHF
TGCAGTGCTAGTTCGGCGCGGCGTCGAGCCCTCCACTTT
>few|TRBD1|TRBJ1-2|TRBV29-1
CSVRQGLYGYTF
TGCAGCGTAAGACAGGGCCTGTATGGCTACACCTTC
>NA|NA|TRBJ2-7|TRBV4-3
CASSQEPAGPYEQYF
TGCGCCAGCAGCCAAGAACCAGCGGGCCCCTACGAGCAGTACTTC
>few|NA|TRBJ2-7|TRBV21-1
CASSKLGVNEQYF
TGTGCCAGCAGCAAACTGGGGGTGAACGAGCAGTACTTC
>NA|NA|TRBJ2-3|TRBV29-1
CSVTFHGSAPTDTQYF
TGCAGCGTTACCTTCCACGGGAGCGCTCCCACAGATACGCAGTATTTT
>many|NA|TRBJ1-5|TRBV6-5
CASSYGWSNQPQHF
TGTGCCAGCAGTTACGGGTGGAGCAATCAGCCCCAGCATTTT
>NA|TRBD2|TRBJ2-3|TRBV11-2
CASSFRTSGRAKSDTQYF
TGTGCCAGCAGCTTTCGGACTAGCGGGAGGGCCAAGTCAGATACGCAGTATTTT
>NA|NA|TRBJ2-1|TRBV5-1
CASSPRLRSGSYNEQFF
TGCGCCAGCAGCCCTCGCTTACGGTCAGGCTCCTACAATGAGCAGTTCTTC
>many|NA|TRBJ2-1|TRBV12-3/TRBV12-4
CASRRGRGLYNEQFF
TGTGCCAGCCGACGGGGGCGGGGGCTCTACAATGAGCAGTTCTTC
>many|NA|TRBJ1-6|TRBV5-1
CASSDGVAYNSPLHF
TGCGCCAGCAGCGACGGAGTCGCCTATAATTCACCCCTCCACTTT